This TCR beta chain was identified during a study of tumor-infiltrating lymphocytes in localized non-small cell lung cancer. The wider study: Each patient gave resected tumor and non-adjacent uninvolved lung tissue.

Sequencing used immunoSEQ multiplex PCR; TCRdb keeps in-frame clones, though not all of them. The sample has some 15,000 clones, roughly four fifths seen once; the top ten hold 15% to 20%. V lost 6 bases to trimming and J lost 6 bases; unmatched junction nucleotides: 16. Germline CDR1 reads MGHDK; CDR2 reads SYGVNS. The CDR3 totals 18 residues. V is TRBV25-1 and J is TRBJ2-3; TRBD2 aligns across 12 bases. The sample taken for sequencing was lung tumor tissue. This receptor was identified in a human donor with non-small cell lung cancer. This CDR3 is CASSASLGELAGGDTQYF. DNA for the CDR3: TGTGCCAGCAGCGCCAGCCTAGGGGAGCTAGCGGGGGGGGATACGCAGTATTTT.